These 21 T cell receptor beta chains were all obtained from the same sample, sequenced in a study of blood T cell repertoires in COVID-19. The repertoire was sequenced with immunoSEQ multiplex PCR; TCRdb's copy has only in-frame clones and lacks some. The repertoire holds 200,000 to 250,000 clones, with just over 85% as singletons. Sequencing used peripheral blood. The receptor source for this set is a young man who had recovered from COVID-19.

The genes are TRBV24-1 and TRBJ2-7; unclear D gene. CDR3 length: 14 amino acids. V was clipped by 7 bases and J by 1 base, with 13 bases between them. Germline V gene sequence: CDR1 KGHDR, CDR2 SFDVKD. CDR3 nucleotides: TGTGCCACCAGCAGTGGCGGCAGATCCTACGAGCAGTACTTC. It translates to CATSSGGRSYEQYF.

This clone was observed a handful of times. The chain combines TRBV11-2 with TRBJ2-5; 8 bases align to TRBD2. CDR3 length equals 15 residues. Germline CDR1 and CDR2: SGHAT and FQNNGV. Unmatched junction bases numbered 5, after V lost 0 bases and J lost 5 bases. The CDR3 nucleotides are TGTGCCAGCAGCTTAGAGGTCCCGGGAGGGGAGACCCAGTACTTC. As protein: CASSLEVPGGETQYF.

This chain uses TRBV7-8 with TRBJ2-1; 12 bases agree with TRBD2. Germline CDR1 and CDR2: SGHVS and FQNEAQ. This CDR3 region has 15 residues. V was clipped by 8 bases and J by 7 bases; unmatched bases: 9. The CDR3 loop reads CASGFSSGGENEQFF. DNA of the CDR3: TGTGCCAGCGGGTTTTCTAGCGGGGGGGAGAATGAGCAGTTCTTC. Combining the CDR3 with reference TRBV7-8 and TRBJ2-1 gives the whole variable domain GAGVSQSPRYKVAKRGQDVALRCDPISGHVSLFWYQQALGQGPEFLTYFQNEAQLDKSGLPSDRFFAERPEGSVSTLKIQRTQQEDSAVYLCASGFSSGGENEQFFGPGTRLTVL.

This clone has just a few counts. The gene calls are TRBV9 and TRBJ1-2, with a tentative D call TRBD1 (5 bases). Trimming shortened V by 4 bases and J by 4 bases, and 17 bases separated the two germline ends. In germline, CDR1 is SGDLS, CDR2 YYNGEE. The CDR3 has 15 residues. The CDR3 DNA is TGTGCCAGCAGCCCTCAGGTCGACAGCCTCTATGGCTACACCTTC. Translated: CASSPQVDSLYGYTF.

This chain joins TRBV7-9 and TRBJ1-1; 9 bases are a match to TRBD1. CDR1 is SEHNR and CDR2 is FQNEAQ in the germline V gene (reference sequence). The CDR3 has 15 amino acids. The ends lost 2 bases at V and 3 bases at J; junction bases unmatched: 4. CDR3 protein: CASSLLGQGDTEAFF. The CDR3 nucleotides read TGTGCCAGCAGCTTATTGGGACAGGGTGACACTGAAGCTTTCTTT.

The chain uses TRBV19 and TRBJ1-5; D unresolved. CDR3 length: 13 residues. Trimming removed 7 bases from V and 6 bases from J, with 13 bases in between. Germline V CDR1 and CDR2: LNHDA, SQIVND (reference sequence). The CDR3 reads CASNGVEGQPQHF. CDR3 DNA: TGTGCCAGTAACGGGGTTGAGGGTCAGCCCCAGCATTTT.

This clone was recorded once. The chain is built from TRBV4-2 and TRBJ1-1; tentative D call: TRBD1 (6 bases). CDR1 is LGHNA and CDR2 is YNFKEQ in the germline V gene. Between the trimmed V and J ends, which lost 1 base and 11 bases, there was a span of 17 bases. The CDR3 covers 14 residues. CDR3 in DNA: TGTGCCAGCAGCCAAGGGGTACAGGGTCTGCAGGCTTTCTTT. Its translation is CASSQGVQGLQAFF.

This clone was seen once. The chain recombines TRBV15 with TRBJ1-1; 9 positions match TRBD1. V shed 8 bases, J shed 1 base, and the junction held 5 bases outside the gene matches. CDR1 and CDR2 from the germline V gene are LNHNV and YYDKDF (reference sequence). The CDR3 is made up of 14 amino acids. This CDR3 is CATRTGDPNTEAFF. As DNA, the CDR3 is TGTGCCACCCGGACAGGGGACCCGAACACTGAAGCTTTCTTT.

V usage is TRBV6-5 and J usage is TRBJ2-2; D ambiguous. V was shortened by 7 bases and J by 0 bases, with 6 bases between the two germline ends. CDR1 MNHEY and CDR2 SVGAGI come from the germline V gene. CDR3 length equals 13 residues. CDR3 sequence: CASILPNTGELFF. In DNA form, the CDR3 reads TGTGCCAGCATCCTACCGAACACCGGGGAGCTGTTTTTT.

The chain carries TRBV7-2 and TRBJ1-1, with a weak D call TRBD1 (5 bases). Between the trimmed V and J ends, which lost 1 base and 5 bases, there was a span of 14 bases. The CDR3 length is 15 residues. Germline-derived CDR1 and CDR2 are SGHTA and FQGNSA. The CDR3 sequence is CASSLVRDGRTEAFF. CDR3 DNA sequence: TGTGCCAGCAGCTTAGTCAGGGATGGAAGAACTGAAGCTTTCTTT.

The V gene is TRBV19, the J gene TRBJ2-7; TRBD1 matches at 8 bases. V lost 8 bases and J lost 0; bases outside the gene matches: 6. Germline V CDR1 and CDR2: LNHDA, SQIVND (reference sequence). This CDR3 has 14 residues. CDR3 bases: TGTGCCAGTCATCCGGGACAGGCCTCCTACGAGCAGTACTTC. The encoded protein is CASHPGQASYEQYF.

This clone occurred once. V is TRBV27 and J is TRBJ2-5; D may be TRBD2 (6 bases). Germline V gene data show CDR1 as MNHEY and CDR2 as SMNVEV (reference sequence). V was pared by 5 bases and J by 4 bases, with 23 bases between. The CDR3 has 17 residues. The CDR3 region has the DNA TGTGCCAGCAGTCCCCGACTCGGAAGGGCTAGCGCAGAGACCCAGTACTTC. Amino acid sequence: CASSPRLGRASAETQYF.

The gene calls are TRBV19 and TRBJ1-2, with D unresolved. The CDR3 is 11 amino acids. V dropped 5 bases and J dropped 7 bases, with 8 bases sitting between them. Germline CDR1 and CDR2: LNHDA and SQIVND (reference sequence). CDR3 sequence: CASSLAGGYTF. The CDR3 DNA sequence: TGTGCCAGTAGTTTAGCAGGTGGCTACACCTTC. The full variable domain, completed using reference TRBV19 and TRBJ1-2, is DGGITQSPKYLFRKEGQNVTLSCEQNLNHDAMYWYRQDPGQGLRLIYYSQIVNDFQKGDIAEGYSVSREKKESFPLTVTSAQKNPTAFYLCASSLAGGYTFGSGTRLTVV.

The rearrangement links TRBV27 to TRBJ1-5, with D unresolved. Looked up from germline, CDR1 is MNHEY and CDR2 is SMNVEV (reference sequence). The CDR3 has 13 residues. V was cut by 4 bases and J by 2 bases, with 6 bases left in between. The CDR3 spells CASSWGGNQPQHF. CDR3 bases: TGTGCCAGCAGTTGGGGAGGCAATCAGCCCCAGCATTTT.

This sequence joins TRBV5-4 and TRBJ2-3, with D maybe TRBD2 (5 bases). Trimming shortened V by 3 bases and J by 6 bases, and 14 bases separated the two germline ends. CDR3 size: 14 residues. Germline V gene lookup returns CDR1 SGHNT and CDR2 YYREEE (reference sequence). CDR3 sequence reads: CASSWSASSDTQYF. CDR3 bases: TGTGCCAGCAGCTGGTCGGCTAGCAGTGATACGCAGTATTTT.

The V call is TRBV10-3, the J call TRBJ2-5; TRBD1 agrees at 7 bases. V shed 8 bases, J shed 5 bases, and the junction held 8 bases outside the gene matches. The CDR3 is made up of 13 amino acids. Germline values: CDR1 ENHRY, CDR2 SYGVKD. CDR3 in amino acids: CAIEGDRDETQYF. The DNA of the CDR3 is TGTGCCATCGAGGGAGACAGGGACGAGACCCAGTACTTC.

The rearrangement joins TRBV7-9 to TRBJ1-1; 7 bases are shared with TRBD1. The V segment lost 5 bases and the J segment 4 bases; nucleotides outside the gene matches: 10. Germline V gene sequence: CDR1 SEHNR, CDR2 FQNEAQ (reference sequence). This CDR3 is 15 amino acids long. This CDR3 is CASSLAGQVLTEAFF. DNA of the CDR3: TGTGCCAGCAGCCTCGCCGGACAGGTTCTCACTGAAGCTTTCTTT.

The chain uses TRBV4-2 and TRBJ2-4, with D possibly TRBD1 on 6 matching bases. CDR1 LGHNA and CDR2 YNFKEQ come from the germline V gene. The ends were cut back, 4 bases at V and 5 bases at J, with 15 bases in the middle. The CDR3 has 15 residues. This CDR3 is CASSPGYRDENIQYF. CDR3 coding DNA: TGTGCCAGCAGCCCCGGGTACAGGGACGAAAACATTCAGTACTTC.

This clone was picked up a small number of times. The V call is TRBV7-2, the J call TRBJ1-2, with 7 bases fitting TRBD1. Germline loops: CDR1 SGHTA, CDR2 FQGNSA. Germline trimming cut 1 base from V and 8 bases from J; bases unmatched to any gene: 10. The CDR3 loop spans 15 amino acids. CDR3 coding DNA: TGTGCCAGCAGCTTAGGGGGCACAGGGGCGAGAGGCTACACCTTC. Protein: CASSLGGTGARGYTF. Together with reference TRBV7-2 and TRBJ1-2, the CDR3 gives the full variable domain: GAGVSQSPSNKVTEKGKDVELRCDPISGHTALYWYRQSLGQGLEFLIYFQGNSAPDKSGLPSDRFSAERTGGSVSTLTIQRTQQEDSAVYLCASSLGGTGARGYTFGSGTRLTVV.

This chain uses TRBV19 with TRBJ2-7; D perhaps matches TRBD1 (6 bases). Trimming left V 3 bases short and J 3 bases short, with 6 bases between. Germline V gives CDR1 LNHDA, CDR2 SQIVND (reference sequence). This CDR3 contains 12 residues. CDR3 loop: CASSMTGYEQYF. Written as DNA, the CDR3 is TGTGCCAGTAGTATGACAGGCTACGAGCAGTACTTC.

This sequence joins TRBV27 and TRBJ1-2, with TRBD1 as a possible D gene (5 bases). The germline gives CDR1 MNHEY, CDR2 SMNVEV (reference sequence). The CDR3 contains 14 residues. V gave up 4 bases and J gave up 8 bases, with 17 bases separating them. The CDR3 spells CASSSDLARGGYTF. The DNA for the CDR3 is TGTGCCAGCAGTTCCGACCTCGCCCGGGGGGGCTACACCTTC.